The 30 T cell receptor beta chains in this list originate from one sample, sequenced in a study of cytomegalovirus exposure and HLA in healthy donors. It was with 60 Vbeta and 13 Jbeta primers that the PCR ran. Libraries were prepared by immunoSEQ multiplex PCR; TCRdb keeps only in-frame clonotypes and omits some of them. This listing includes approximately 110,000 clones. Sequencing was performed on PBMCs. The receptors originated from a man aged 50-60 years in good health and CMV-seronegative.

V usage is TRBV5-1 and J usage is TRBJ2-5; the match to TRBD2 covers 14 bases. CDR1 is SGHRS and CDR2 is YFSETQ in the germline V gene. The CDR3 extends over 17 amino acids. V lost 0 bases and J lost 2; bases outside the gene matches: 3. CDR3 loop: CASSLVGTSGGQETQYF. Written as DNA, the CDR3 is TGCGCCAGCAGCTTGGTGGGGACTAGCGGGGGACAAGAGACCCAGTACTTC.

V usage is TRBV4-3 and J usage is TRBJ2-7; D possibly corresponds to TRBD1 (6 bases). Trimming took 4 bases from V and 3 from J, leaving 13 bases between them. CDR3 length: 14 residues. Germline loops: CDR1 LGHNA, CDR2 YSLEER. The CDR3 nucleotides read TGCGCCAGCAGCCCCACAGGGCAACACTACGAGCAGTACTTC. It specifies CASSPTGQHYEQYF.

The J gene is TRBJ2-2, the V gene TRBV4-1, with 7 bases identical to TRBD2. Unmatched junction bases numbered 7, after V lost 2 bases and J lost 4 bases. Germline V gene data show CDR1 as MGHRA and CDR2 as YSYEKL. There are 16 residues in the CDR3. CDR3 protein: CASSQLGGRATGELFF. CDR3 coding DNA: TGCGCCAGCAGCCAACTGGGAGGGAGGGCCACCGGGGAGCTGTTTTTT.

The V gene is TRBV7-9, the J gene TRBJ2-1, with D tentatively TRBD1 (6 bases). Trimming left V 1 base short and J 7 bases short, with 8 bases between. From germline, CDR1 is SEHNR and CDR2 FQNEAQ (reference sequence). The CDR3 sequence is 13 residues long. The CDR3 protein is CASSLEGVNEQFF. CDR3 nucleotides: TGTGCCAGCAGCTTAGAGGGGGTGAATGAGCAGTTCTTC.

CDR3 bases: TGTGCCAGCAGTCGCCGGGGAGGGGATACGCAGTATTTT. Translating gives CASSRRGGDTQYF. The rearrangement uses TRBV6-5 and TRBJ2-3; 7 nucleotides match TRBD2. The length of the CDR3 is 13 residues. Losses at the gene ends were 5 bases for V and 6 bases for J; bases not matched to a gene: 5. Looked up from germline, CDR1 is MNHEY and CDR2 is SVGAGI.

The chain uses TRBV5-1 and TRBJ1-2, with 7 bases matching TRBD1. V lost 4 bases, J lost 8 bases, and 5 bases stayed unmatched. In germline, CDR1 is SGHRS, CDR2 YFSETQ. This CDR3 comprises 12 residues. CDR3 protein: CASSTDRDGYTF. For the CDR3, the DNA is TGCGCCAGCAGCACAGACAGGGACGGCTACACCTTC.

The chain has TRBV6-5 and TRBJ2-2; 8 nucleotides align to TRBD1. With 10 bases clipped from V and 8 bases from J, the junction kept 12 bases outside the gene matches. Germline V CDR1 and CDR2: MNHEY, SVGAGI. CDR3 length: 14 amino acids. CDR3 sequence reads: CATSEGQARGELFF. CDR3 nucleotides: TGTGCCACCTCCGAGGGACAGGCGAGGGGGGAGCTGTTTTTT.

V gene TRBV27 combines with J gene TRBJ1-5; D is uncertain. This CDR3 spans 13 amino acids. The V and J ends lost 0 bases and 4 bases respectively, with 4 bases between them. The germline gives CDR1 MNHEY, CDR2 SMNVEV (reference sequence). The CDR3 nucleotides read TGTGCCAGCAGTTTATCGCTAAATCAGCCCCAGCATTTT. Protein product: CASSLSLNQPQHF.

Notes on this clone: The same CDR3 can be traced to other DNA sequences in this sample. This chain connects TRBV4-1 to TRBJ1-1, with D unresolved. The CDR3 has 13 residues. V lost 2 bases and J 1 base, leaving 5 bases between the germline ends. The germline gives CDR1 MGHRA, CDR2 YSYEKL. The CDR3, as DNA: TGCGCCAGCAGCCAACGAGGGAACACTGAAGCTTTCTTT. This translates into CASSQRGNTEAFF.

The CDR3 nucleotides are TGTGCCAGTAGCACGGGGACAGGCTATGGCTACACCTTC. Its protein is CASSTGTGYGYTF. The rearrangement joins TRBV19 to TRBJ1-2; 8 nucleotides agree with TRBD1. Losses at the gene ends were 6 bases for V and 4 bases for J; bases not matched to a gene: 4. From germline, CDR1 is LNHDA and CDR2 SQIVND (reference sequence). This CDR3 is built from 13 residues.

V usage is TRBV6-1 and J usage is TRBJ1-4, with TRBD1 matching 8 bases. This CDR3 has 15 amino acids. Trimming took 6 bases from V and 7 from J; bases not matched to a gene: 10. Germline V lookup: CDR1 MNHNS, CDR2 SASEGT. CDR3 nucleotides: TGTGCCAGCAGCTCCGGCAGGGGGCGTTTTGAAAAACTGTTTTTT. It encodes CASSSGRGRFEKLFF.

The chain couples TRBV5-6 to TRBJ1-2; D may be TRBD1 (5 bases). This CDR3 contains 14 residues. With 4 bases removed from V and 2 bases from J, the gap between germline ends came to 12 bases. Germline V gene sequence: CDR1 SGHDT, CDR2 YYEEEE. The CDR3 DNA sequence: TGTGCCAGCAGCCCCGCGGGGCGAAACTATGGCTACACCTTC. It yields the protein CASSPAGRNYGYTF.

V usage is TRBV29-1 and J usage is TRBJ2-1; TRBD1 matches at 8 bases. CDR1 and CDR2 (germline): SQVTM, ANQGSEA. V dropped 1 base and J dropped 7; count of bases not matched to a gene: 9. This CDR3 region has 15 residues. CDR3 bases: TGCAGCGTTGAAGTGGTGACAGGGGCTGTTAATGAGCAGTTCTTC. Residues: CSVEVVTGAVNEQFF.

The chain couples TRBV5-1 to TRBJ2-1; TRBD2 aligns across 10 bases. The CDR3 is made up of 15 amino acids. The germline V gene encodes CDR1 SGHRS and CDR2 YFSETQ. Trimming removed 2 bases from V and 2 bases from J; junction bases left unmatched: 1. CDR3 nucleotide sequence: TGCGCCAGCAGCTTTAGCGGGGGGACCTACAATGAGCAGTTCTTC. Translation gives CASSFSGGTYNEQFF.

This chain connects TRBV27 to TRBJ2-7, with TRBD1 identical over 8 bases. The CDR3 contains 13 residues. V was pared by 8 bases and J by 5 bases, with 8 bases of the junction left unmatched. CDR1 is MNHEY and CDR2 is SMNVEV in the germline V gene (reference sequence). The CDR3 region is CASRRTGSHEQYF. CDR3 sequence (DNA): TGTGCCAGCCGACGGACAGGGAGCCACGAGCAGTACTTC.

The DNA of the CDR3 is TGTGCCAGCAGCTTGGGACAGGGGGCTATCTACGAGCAGTACTTC. It yields the protein CASSLGQGAIYEQYF. The rearrangement links TRBV7-2 to TRBJ2-7; TRBD1 matches at 12 bases. The V gene's germline CDR1 is SGHTA and CDR2 FQGNSA. V trimming: 3 bases; J trimming: 3 bases; junction bases outside the gene matches: 3. CDR3 length equals 15 residues. Together with reference TRBV7-2 and TRBJ2-7, the CDR3 gives the full variable domain: GAGVSQSPSNKVTEKGKDVELRCDPISGHTALYWYRQSLGQGLEFLIYFQGNSAPDKSGLPSDRFSAERTGGSVSTLTIQRTQQEDSAVYLCASSLGQGAIYEQYFGPGTRLTVT.

J is TRBJ1-6 and V is TRBV7-2; possibly TRBD1 for D (6 bases). With 5 bases removed from V and 14 bases from J, the gap between germline ends came to 13 bases. Germline CDR1 is SGHTA and CDR2 is FQGNSA. The CDR3 covers 12 residues. The CDR3 spells CASSAQQGSLHF. DNA for the CDR3: TGTGCCAGCAGCGCACAACAGGGATCCCTCCACTTT.

The rearrangement links TRBV6-1 to TRBJ2-7, with a possible D match to TRBD1 (6 bases). The CDR3 runs 13 residues. Per germline, CDR1 MNHNS and CDR2 SASEGT. V was pared by 5 bases and J by 3 bases, with 11 bases between. CDR3 sequence reads: CASSKGTHYEQYF. In DNA form, the CDR3 reads TGTGCCAGCAGTAAGGGGACACACTACGAGCAGTACTTC.

The chain is built from TRBV7-3 and TRBJ1-1; D is unclear. Germline V lookup: CDR1 SGHTA, CDR2 FQGTGA. CDR3 length equals 13 residues. V was cut by 5 bases and J by 1 base, with 8 bases left in between. The CDR3 region has the DNA TGTGCCAGCAGCCAAGGGAGGAACACTGAAGCTTTCTTT. It translates to CASSQGRNTEAFF. The entire variable domain, with the rest obtained from reference TRBV7-3 and TRBJ1-1, is as follows: GAGVSQTPSNKVTEKGKYVELRCDPISGHTALYWYRQSLGQGPEFLIYFQGTGAADDSGLPNDRFFAVRPEGSVSTLKIQRTERGDSAVYLCASSQGRNTEAFFGQGTRLTVV.

V and J are TRBV30 and TRBJ2-7, with D possibly being TRBD2 (5 bases). Germline V gene sequence: CDR1 GTSNPN, CDR2 SVGIG (reference sequence). The CDR3 consists of 11 residues. The V gene lost 5 bases and the J gene lost 3 bases, with 8 bases spanning the gap. In DNA form, the CDR3 reads TGTGCCTGGGGACGGGACTACGAGCAGTACTTC. Amino acid sequence: CAWGRDYEQYF.

V gene TRBV5-6 combines with J gene TRBJ2-1; 9 bases align to TRBD2. This CDR3 is 15 amino acids long. V lost 7 bases to trimming and J lost 10 bases; unmatched junction nucleotides: 15. Germline V CDR1 and CDR2: SGHDT, YYEEEE. The CDR3 is CASYQTSGLMGEQFF. CDR3 nucleotide sequence: TGTGCCAGCTACCAAACTAGCGGGTTAATGGGGGAGCAGTTCTTC.

The chain carries TRBV19 and TRBJ1-1, with 8 bases that match TRBD1. This CDR3 region has 13 residues. J gave up 1 base and V 10 bases, and 5 bases lay outside the gene matches. Germline CDR1 reads LNHDA; CDR2 reads SQIVND (reference sequence). The CDR3 is CANRDRRNTEAFF. CDR3 nucleotide sequence: TGTGCCAATAGGGACAGGAGGAACACTGAAGCTTTCTTT.

This chain joins TRBV7-2 and TRBJ2-7, with D unresolved. Germline V lookup: CDR1 SGHTA, CDR2 FQGNSA. The V end was cut by 3 bases, the J end by 3 bases, with 9 bases between. This CDR3 contains 13 residues. The DNA for the CDR3 is TGTGCCAGCAGCTTCGGCAGCGTCTACGAGCAGTACTTC. This translates into CASSFGSVYEQYF.

This rearrangement joins TRBV9 to TRBJ2-5, with 8 bases that match TRBD1. After removal of 3 bases from V and 2 bases from J, the junction contained 9 bases not matched to a gene. This CDR3 comprises 16 residues. Looked up from germline, CDR1 is SGDLS and CDR2 is YYNGEE. The CDR3 coding sequence is TGTGCCAGCAGCGCCGCACCCCGGACAGGGCAAGAGACCCAGTACTTC. It specifies CASSAAPRTGQETQYF.

V gene TRBV4-1 combines with J gene TRBJ2-7; 11 bases align to TRBD1. CDR1 and CDR2 (germline): MGHRA, YSYEKL. The CDR3 covers 17 residues. J gave up 3 bases and V 4 bases, and 11 bases lay outside the gene matches. CDR3 sequence: CASSPKRGQGVVYEQYF. CDR3 sequence (DNA): TGCGCCAGCAGCCCTAAGCGGGGACAGGGGGTAGTCTACGAGCAGTACTTC.

The V and J genes are TRBV11-3 and TRBJ2-1; possible D gene TRBD1, 5 bases. Per the germline V gene, CDR1 is SGHNT and CDR2 is YENEEA. The V and J ends lost 3 bases and 4 bases respectively, with 10 bases between them. The CDR3 is 14 residues long. The CDR3 bases are TGTGCCAGCAGCTTGAGACAGATATACAATGAGCAGTTCTTC. It encodes CASSLRQIYNEQFF.

V usage is TRBV27 and J usage is TRBJ2-7; D may be TRBD1 (6 bases). Trimming cost V 4 bases and J 4 bases, with 26 bases left between them. Germline V CDR1 and CDR2: MNHEY, SMNVEV (reference sequence). CDR3 length: 18 amino acids. CDR3 in amino acids: CASSYKPPGHTLEYEQYF. CDR3 in DNA: TGTGCCAGCAGTTATAAGCCCCCGGGACACACGCTGGAATACGAGCAGTACTTC.

The rearrangement uses TRBV9 and TRBJ2-4, with 7 bases aligning to TRBD1. Germline V lookup: CDR1 SGDLS, CDR2 YYNGEE. V was pared by 4 bases and J by 7 bases, with 14 bases of the junction left unmatched. This CDR3 region has 16 residues. The CDR3 DNA follows: TGTGCCAGCAGCACTAGTACCGGGACAGCTAGTAACATTCAGTACTTC. Amino acid sequence: CASSTSTGTASNIQYF.

The chain is built from TRBV4-1 and TRBJ1-6; D remains ambiguous. Germline values: CDR1 MGHRA, CDR2 YSYEKL. The length of the CDR3 is 17 residues. Deletions cut 2 bases from V and 2 bases from J, with 13 bases between. The CDR3 DNA follows: TGCGCCAGCAGCCAACGAGGGCCCCTCGCCTATAATTCACCCCTCCACTTT. Translating it yields CASSQRGPLAYNSPLHF.

This chain uses TRBV5-1 with TRBJ2-3, with TRBD2 identical over 9 bases. Germline lookup yields CDR1 SGHRS and CDR2 YFSETQ. The CDR3 is made up of 16 amino acids. After removal of 0 bases from V and 6 bases from J, the junction contained 8 bases not matched to a gene. In nucleotides, the CDR3 is TGCGCCAGCAGCTTGGGACTAGCGGACAGTGGGGATACGCAGTATTTT. As protein: CASSLGLADSGDTQYF.